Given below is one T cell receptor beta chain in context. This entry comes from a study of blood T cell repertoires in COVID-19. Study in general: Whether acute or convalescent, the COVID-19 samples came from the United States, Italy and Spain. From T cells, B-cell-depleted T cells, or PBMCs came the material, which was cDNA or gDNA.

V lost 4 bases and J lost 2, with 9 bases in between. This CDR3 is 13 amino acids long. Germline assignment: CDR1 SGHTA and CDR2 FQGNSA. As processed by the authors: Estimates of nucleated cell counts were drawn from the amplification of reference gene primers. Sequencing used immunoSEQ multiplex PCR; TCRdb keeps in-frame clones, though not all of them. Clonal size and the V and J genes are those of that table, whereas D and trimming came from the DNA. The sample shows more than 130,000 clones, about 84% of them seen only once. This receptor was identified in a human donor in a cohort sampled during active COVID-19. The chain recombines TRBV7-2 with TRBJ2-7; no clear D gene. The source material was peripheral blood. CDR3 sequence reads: CASSSSQTYEQYF. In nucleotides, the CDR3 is TGTGCCAGCAGCTCGTCCCAGACCTACGAGCAGTACTTC.